This T cell receptor beta chain was retrieved from a study of cytomegalovirus exposure and HLA in healthy donors (dated by TCRdb to 2017 to 2019). Some background on the complete study: According to an earlier analysis of a few hundred of the donors, about 179 million T cells yielded 90 million to 140 million unique TCR beta sequences and around 280 Gb of sequence data. Of the roughly 400 genotyped donors, about 80% fell in the genetic ancestry cluster associated with self-reported Caucasian donors. High-throughput TCR immunosequencing, statistical association of individual TCRs with disease status, and machine learning were combined to predict cytomegalovirus infection status. Every repertoire in the discovery cohort had been generated on one and the same sequencing platform. The aim of the study was to test whether cataloging public T cell receptors could identify signatures of past pathogen exposure. Among under 450 genotyped donors of the cohort, an average of approximately 240,000 unique TCR beta nucleotide sequences were sequenced per donor, around 18% of them non-productive. The later analysis used no new phenotypic data to find candidate immune exposures, relying instead on TCR beta sequences and their occurrence across donors. A later analysis re-examined previously published TCR beta repertoires from more than 650 donors and added high-resolution HLA genotyping to investigate patterns of TCR occurrence. Because of strong linkage in the cohort, four or five DR-DQ haplotypes were treated as single units for association and clustering. A separate validation cohort of 90 to 150 different subjects was used in addition to the approximately 640-subject first cohort. Typing coverage varied by locus: roughly 629-640 donors for A, B, C, DRB1 and DQB1; 522 for DQA1; around 570 for DPA1; 400 to 480 for DPB1. In a later genetic analysis, genome-wide SNP genotypes for about 55% of the roughly 700 donors were used, and that subset was treated as a discovery cohort. To decide whether each TCR beta V gene segment behaved as functional or pseudogenic, an earlier analysis of approximately 600 of the donors relied on high-throughput TCR beta sequencing. HLA typing covered class I and class II loci at four-digit resolution. An early release that covered about 600 HLA-typed donors contained approximately 300 gigabases of sequencing data and around 80 million unique TCR sequences. The T cell repertoires of several hundred subjects were profiled by immunosequencing and related to cytomegalovirus serostatus. Alongside the repertoire data, information on donor age, sex, ethnicity and CMV serostatus was compiled.

About this clone: Its antigen has not been determined. Nothing much larger sits one base from this clone, and base qualities are not available.

General study outcomes and caveats: Most TCR sequences were seen in very few donors, while some public TCRs were found in many individuals. A later analysis reported that several top co-occurrence clusters appeared linked to parvovirus B19, influenza, CMV and Epstein-Barr virus. This cohort had only TCR beta chains sequenced, and the lack of alpha or paired-chain data limited which features could be detected. A later genetic analysis associated a missense DCLRE1C variant with V-gene and J-gene trimming of TCR beta chains, and an independent cohort replicated the association. Broadly in line with IMGT annotations, most TCR beta V segments showed up in productive rearrangements about 87% or about 30% of the time in an earlier analysis of around 550 of the donors. A later genetic analysis reported fewer N-insertions in productive TCRs among donors in an Asian-associated ancestry cluster than the roughly 620-donor mean. Some IMGT-functional V segments, including TRBV6-2 and TRBV6-3, could not be told apart with the 87-base-pair reads, so those segments were excluded. HLA typing was unavailable for some donors at each locus, so association tests used only the typed subset. In the study, 150 to 200 TCR beta chains were listed as associated with cytomegalovirus. Linkage disequilibrium might explain the correlated functional status among segregating V segments, but an unknown experimental factor could not be ruled out. According to the authors, the approach could potentially be generalized to other disease states and immunological phenotypes. The classifier was reported to diagnose cytomegalovirus status with high specificity and sensitivity in both the original and validation cohorts. The only immune exposure information available for the cohort was CMV serostatus. A further reported finding was that TCR beta sequences accurately predicted the HLA-A and HLA-B alleles for most subjects in the first cohort. In a later analysis, some 18,000 TCR beta sequences were associated with specific HLA alleles at a false discovery rate of 0.05. A later analysis found that HLA-associated TCR beta chains were more clonally expanded and had lower generation probabilities than equally common non-associated chains. Because counts were too low, roughly 18 rarely observed V segments, including chromosome 9 orphons, were left out of the earlier analysis of roughly 600 of the donors. A group of highly shared sequence variants was considered likely to be a technical artifact of the sequencing pipeline. Three of the identified cytomegalovirus-associated TCR beta chains were confirmed in vitro to be specific for cytomegalovirus antigens. A later analysis found that TCR association rates varied across HLA loci, with DRB1 alleles showing the most associated TCRs and HLA-C alleles the fewest. In a later analysis, most CMV-associated TCR beta chains were found to appear HLA-restricted, with HLA associations seemingly driven largely by CMV exposure. Strong co-occurrence of HLA alleles, especially DR and DQ, made assigning TCR associations to individual alleles difficult. Presence/absence analyses assumed roughly uniform sequencing depth across donors, an assumption that may not hold.

The germline V gene (reference sequence) supplies CDR1 GTSNPN and CDR2 SVGIG. Deletion took 3 bases off V and 4 bases off J, with a span of 15 bases between the germline ends. Spanning cysteine to phenylalanine, the CDR3 consists of 15 amino acids. Here the CDR3 DNA is all that survives: 45 bases in frame from base 1. The cohort was made up of 500 to 850 healthy bone marrow donors. At the time of sampling, all cohort members were nominally healthy, though unrecorded immune exposures were likely present. The donor tested CMV seronegative and was one of the 352 seronegative cohort members. Every donor gave a peripheral blood sample, and the peripheral blood mononuclear cells from that sample were used for TCR beta sequencing. The Qiagen DNeasy Blood Extraction Kit was used to extract genomic DNA from the blood cell samples. The method was the immunoSEQ multiplex PCR assay. The multiplex PCR relied on a mix of 60 forward primers for TCR Vbeta segments and 13 reverse primers for TCR Jbeta segments. The CDR3 region of rearranged TCR beta genes was amplified from genomic DNA by a multiplex PCR assay. The Illumina HiSeq System was used to sequence the amplified TCR beta libraries as 87-base-pair reads. For the original study's pipeline: In a later analysis, about 80 million unique TCR beta chains were counted across the 500 to 850 repertoires, and roughly 9.9 million of these chains were shared by at least two donors. To remove PCR and sequencing errors, raw reads were error-corrected and collapsed into unique sequences using a nearest-neighbor algorithm that merged closely related sequences. Alignment of CDR3 sequences to IMGT reference sequences was used to assign V, D and J gene segments. For a sequence to be retained, at least a six-nucleotide match to both a V gene segment and a J gene segment was required. Rearrangements were called productive when the CDR3 lacked stop codons and stayed in frame with V and J; all others were non-productive. Following IMGT convention, CDR3 was defined as the stretch from the second conserved V-encoded cysteine up to the conserved J-encoded phenylalanine. The earlier analysis of about 610 of the donors excluded any sequence lacking an unambiguous match to a single V gene segment. An earlier analysis of 587 of the donors classified V segments as functional when productive rearrangements were above 56.7% and as segregating when the standard deviation between donors was above 5%. A statistical classification framework was built to diagnose cytomegalovirus status from the catalog of TCR beta chain sequences. In a later analysis, V and J genes were assigned by comparing TCR nucleotide sequences against IMGT/GENE-DB human TR gene sequences. The TCRdist pipeline was used in a later analysis to assign CDR3 sequences and most-parsimonious VDJ recombination scenarios. In a later analysis, every TCR beta chain was defined by the combination of its CDR3 amino acid sequence and its V-gene family, and reads without a unique V-gene family were dropped. In a later analysis, around 600 highly shared, low-generation-probability nucleotide sequences were removed to address suspected cross-contamination and a sequencing artifact. For each public chain, a later analysis derived a clonal expansion index from normalized ranks of inferred template counts within each repertoire. In a later analysis, generation probabilities were computed using a VDJ recombination model fitted to out-of-frame rearrangements, and the results were checked against IGoR. In a later analysis, hypergeometric tests were used to score TCR-TCR, TCR-HLA and TCR-CMV co-occurrence, with a repertoire-size bias correction applied to TCR pairs. False discovery rates were estimated in a later analysis by permuting HLA or CMV assignments 20 times. In a later analysis, co-occurring TCRs were grouped using DBSCAN, with TCRdist sequence similarity added in when clustering inside HLA-allele-positive subsets. For co-occurrence clustering, repertoires with fewer than 30,000 or more than 120,000 public chains were excluded, along with four to six repertoires with anomalous nucleotide sharing. TCRdb retrieved this table from immuneACCESS and kept in-frame rearrangements only. Not all clones are present; in checked studies, unresolved V genes account for under half, and no reason is known for the remainder. Clone size and V and J calls were adopted from that table, with D and trimming inferred from the DNA. This sample comprises some 140,000 clones, roughly three quarters of them detected only once. The top ten hold roughly 3% of the sample.

This clonotype was sampled from a middle-aged man in good health and CMV-seronegative. Sequencing was carried out using PBMCs. The chain employs TRBV30 and TRBJ2-2; the D gene assignment is ambiguous. CDR3 sequence: CAWSLTSISTGELFF. The DNA reads TGTGCCTGGAGCTTGACATCGATATCCACCGGGGAGCTGTTTTTT.